Presented here are 28 T cell receptor beta chains from one specimen sequenced in a study of a mutant IDH1 vaccine in newly diagnosed glioma. No antigens are known for them. The time point was: week 11, during vaccination. A 20-mer mutant IDH1 peptide at 300 ug was injected subcutaneously with topical imiquimod. The protocol was immunoSEQ multiplex PCR, while the TCRdb copy is restricted to in-frame clones and leaves out a portion. This table holds approximately 64,000 clones, roughly 84% found once. The sequences come from PBMCs, collected from a glioma patient whose treatment included an IDH1 peptide vaccine. The receptors were gathered from a woman in her 50s with glioma.

The chain carries TRBV2 and TRBJ2-5; 11 nucleotides agree with TRBD2. V dropped 6 bases and J dropped 5; count of bases not matched to a gene: 8. The CDR3 consists of 15 residues. From germline, CDR1 is SNHLY and CDR2 FYNNEI. CDR3 sequence: CASRASGGPGETQYF. The DNA of the CDR3 is TGTGCCAGCAGGGCTAGCGGGGGGCCCGGGGAGACCCAGTACTTC.

The chain recombines TRBV28 with TRBJ1-2, with a tentative D call TRBD1 (6 bases). Germline V lookup: CDR1 MDHEN, CDR2 SYDVKM. CDR3 size: 15 residues. The V gene lost 3 bases and the J gene lost 0 bases, with 11 bases spanning the gap. CDR3 sequence reads: CASSLTNRANYGYTF. The DNA of the CDR3 is TGTGCCAGCAGTTTGACGAACAGGGCTAACTATGGCTACACCTTC.

The CDR3 region has the DNA TGTGCCAGCCGAGAGCGGGATGAGCAGTACTTC. This encodes CASRERDEQYF. The chain is built from TRBV6-5 and TRBJ2-7, with 7 nucleotides matching TRBD2. The germline CDR1 and CDR2 sequences are MNHEY and SVGAGI. With V trimmed by 8 bases and J by 7 bases, 5 bases remained unmatched. This CDR3 region has 11 residues.

The J gene is TRBJ2-5, the V gene TRBV2; maybe TRBD2 (6 bases). V lost 8 bases and J 4 bases, leaving 14 bases between the germline ends. CDR3 length: 13 amino acids. In germline, CDR1 is SNHLY, CDR2 FYNNEI. The CDR3 nucleotides are TGTGCCAGCCCTCGGGGAGGAGGAGAGACCCAGTACTTC. This gives the protein CASPRGGGETQYF.

This chain connects TRBV7-9 to TRBJ1-1, with D uncertain. The CDR3 spans 12 residues. V lost 8 bases and J lost 6, with 13 bases in between. Germline CDR1 reads SEHNR; CDR2 reads FQNEAQ (reference sequence). The CDR3 region is CASLYAGSEAFF. The CDR3 DNA reads as TGTGCCAGCCTTTACGCGGGCTCTGAAGCTTTCTTT.

This chain links TRBV6-5 with TRBJ1-5; D is unresolved. The CDR3 spans 14 residues. Germline CDR1 is MNHEY and CDR2 is SVGAGI. Trimming removed 5 bases from V and 4 bases from J, with 12 bases in between. CDR3 sequence (DNA): TGTGCCAGCAGTCCCTGGGGAGGGAATCAGCCCCAGCATTTT. Translated: CASSPWGGNQPQHF.

The chain is built from TRBV5-1 and TRBJ1-5; no clear D gene. Trimming stripped 0 bases from V and 2 bases from J, with 6 bases between. Germline CDR1 is SGHRS and CDR2 is YFSETQ. This CDR3 is built from 14 residues. The CDR3 is CASSLEVGNQPQHF. The CDR3 DNA follows: TGCGCCAGCAGCTTGGAGGTAGGCAATCAGCCCCAGCATTTT.

The chain recombines TRBV5-1 with TRBJ1-4, with unresolved D. CDR1 SGHRS and CDR2 YFSETQ come from the germline V gene. The V gene lost 5 bases and the J gene lost 6 bases, with 17 bases spanning the gap. The CDR3 contains 15 residues. For the CDR3, the DNA is TGCGCCAGCAGTATAGCCGCGCGTGCCCATGAAAAACTGTTTTTT. This gives the protein CASSIAARAHEKLFF.

The genes are TRBV9 and TRBJ1-2, with D tentatively TRBD1 (5 bases). The CDR3 loop spans 18 amino acids. V was pared by 0 bases and J by 2 bases, with 20 bases between. From germline, CDR1 is SGDLS and CDR2 YYNGEE. The CDR3 coding sequence is TGTGCCAGCAGCGTAGCTCCGTCCCGCGGGGACGGAAACTATGGCTACACCTTC. Protein product: CASSVAPSRGDGNYGYTF.

This rearrangement joins TRBV2 to TRBJ2-1; unclear D gene. The CDR3 runs to 11 residues. The germline V gene encodes CDR1 SNHLY and CDR2 FYNNEI. Trimming took 2 bases from V and 15 from J, leaving 11 bases between them. CDR3 nucleotides: TGTGCCAGCAGTGAACGGGCGGTCGTGTTCTTC. It is translated as CASSERAVVFF.

This chain uses TRBV2 with TRBJ2-1; 10 bases fit TRBD2. The germline V gene has CDR1 SNHLY and CDR2 FYNNEI. This CDR3 region has 19 residues. V lost 3 bases, J lost 4 bases, and 15 bases stayed unmatched. The CDR3 loop reads CASSEEGASGGIFYNEQFF. DNA for the CDR3: TGTGCCAGCAGTGAGGAAGGGGCTAGCGGGGGAATATTTTACAATGAGCAGTTCTTC.

The chain recombines TRBV4-1 with TRBJ2-7; no reliable D call. Germline V gene data show CDR1 as MGHRA and CDR2 as YSYEKL. V lost 0 bases and J 5 bases, leaving 17 bases between the germline ends. The CDR3 runs to 16 residues. CDR3 coding DNA: TGCGCCAGCAGCCAAGATGAAAACTCCATCCCCAACGAGCAGTACTTC. Translated: CASSQDENSIPNEQYF.

This clone has just one count. V gene TRBV7-8 combines with J gene TRBJ2-2, with TRBD2 as a possible D gene (5 bases). This CDR3 is 15 amino acids long. Per germline, CDR1 SGHVS and CDR2 FQNEAQ. Trimming took 1 base from V and 6 from J, leaving 12 bases between them. This chain's CDR3 is CASSLEPGNSGELFF. The CDR3 bases are TGTGCCAGCAGCTTAGAGCCGGGGAATTCCGGGGAGCTGTTTTTT. Using reference TRBV7-8 and TRBJ2-2 for the parts outside the CDR3, the full variable domain is GAGVSQSPRYKVAKRGQDVALRCDPISGHVSLFWYQQALGQGPEFLTYFQNEAQLDKSGLPSDRFFAERPEGSVSTLKIQRTQQEDSAVYLCASSLEPGNSGELFFGEGSRLTVL.

The rearrangement uses TRBV7-2 and TRBJ1-1; D unresolved. V gave up 5 bases and J gave up 1 base, with 8 bases separating them. The CDR3 totals 13 residues. The germline gives CDR1 SGHTA, CDR2 FQGNSA. The CDR3 region has the DNA TGTGCCAGCAGCCAAAGACCGAACACTGAAGCTTTCTTT. Protein sequence: CASSQRPNTEAFF. The variable domain in full, with the rest retrieved from reference TRBV7-2 and TRBJ1-1, is GAGVSQSPSNKVTEKGKDVELRCDPISGHTALYWYRQSLGQGLEFLIYFQGNSAPDKSGLPSDRFSAERTGGSVSTLTIQRTQQEDSAVYLCASSQRPNTEAFFGQGTRLTVV.

This clone has a handful of counts. The same CDR3 also results from other DNA sequences found in this sample. V usage is TRBV9 and J usage is TRBJ1-1, with D tentatively TRBD1 (5 bases). Germline loops: CDR1 SGDLS, CDR2 YYNGEE. The V end was cut by 2 bases, the J end by 3 bases, with 8 bases between. The CDR3 length is 13 residues. The CDR3 sequence is CASSVDRDTEAFF. CDR3 coding DNA: TGTGCCAGCAGCGTCGACAGAGACACTGAAGCTTTCTTT. Full variable domain (rest looked up from reference TRBV9 and TRBJ1-1): DSGVTQTPKHLITATGQRVTLRCSPRSGDLSVYWYQQSLDQGLQFLIQYYNGEERAKGNILERFSAQQFPDLHSELNLSSLELGDSALYFCASSVDRDTEAFFGQGTRLTVV.

The chain has TRBV5-6 and TRBJ1-6; D remains ambiguous. Trimming took 1 base from V and 8 from J, leaving 10 bases between them. The CDR3 spans 14 residues. The germline V gene encodes CDR1 SGHDT and CDR2 YYEEEE. DNA of the CDR3: TGTGCCAGCAGCTTGTCGACCCCTTATTCACCCCTCCACTTT. Translation gives CASSLSTPYSPLHF.

This chain uses TRBV28 with TRBJ2-7, with D perhaps being TRBD1 or TRBD2 (6 bases each). The CDR3 contains 13 residues. V was shortened by 3 bases and J by 4 bases, with 10 bases between the two germline ends. Germline V gives CDR1 MDHEN, CDR2 SYDVKM. The CDR3 reads CASSLGGFYEQYF. The CDR3, as DNA: TGTGCCAGCAGTTTGGGGGGCTTTTACGAGCAGTACTTC.

J is TRBJ2-2 and V is TRBV5-6, with 11 positions matching TRBD2. CDR1 is SGHDT, CDR2 YYEEEE, per germline. With 0 bases clipped from V and 4 bases from J, the junction kept 2 bases outside the gene matches. CDR3 size: 16 residues. The CDR3 here is CASSLGGTSGTGELFF. DNA for the CDR3: TGTGCCAGCAGCTTGGGAGGGACTAGCGGCACCGGGGAGCTGTTTTTT.

The chain has TRBV4-2 and TRBJ2-1, with TRBD2 matching over 10 bases. Germline CDR1 is LGHNA and CDR2 is YNFKEQ. CDR3 length: 18 residues. J gave up 7 bases and V 1 base, and 13 bases lay outside the gene matches. The CDR3 nucleotides read TGTGCCAGCAGCCAAGTTGCCAGCGGGGGGGCATTTTCAAATGAGCAGTTCTTC. It yields the protein CASSQVASGGAFSNEQFF.

The rearrangement uses TRBV27 and TRBJ2-2; D may match TRBD1 or TRBD2 (6 bases each). V lost 6 bases to trimming and J lost 5 bases, with 16 bases between them. In germline, CDR1 is MNHEY, CDR2 SMNVEV (reference sequence). The CDR3 runs 15 residues. DNA of the CDR3: TGTGCCAGCAGGGGAGGAGGGGGGTGGACCGGGGAGCTGTTTTTT. Translating gives CASRGGGGWTGELFF.

V and J are TRBV11-3 and TRBJ2-2, with D tentatively TRBD2 (5 bases). The CDR3 is 16 residues long. The germline gives CDR1 SGHNT, CDR2 YENEEA. Trimming took off 5 bases at V and 5 bases at J, with 18 bases between the two ends. The CDR3, as DNA: TGTGCCAGCAGCGTTGTCACAGCGGTTGGAACCGGGGAGCTGTTTTTT. Its protein is CASSVVTAVGTGELFF.

The gene calls are TRBV29-1 and TRBJ1-1; the D is unclear. This CDR3 is 14 amino acids long. Trimming pared 7 bases from V and 5 bases from J, leaving 20 bases between. Germline CDR1 SQVTM, CDR2 ANQGSEA. CDR3 coding DNA: TGCAGCGATGCCCCCGCGAGCGGAGTGACTGAAGCTTTCTTT. Translated: CSDAPASGVTEAFF.

The chain links TRBV4-2 to TRBJ1-4; D gene uncertain. Trimming shortened V by 0 bases and J by 2 bases, and 10 bases separated the two germline ends. The CDR3 runs 16 residues. Germline CDR1 reads LGHNA; CDR2 reads YNFKEQ. Here the CDR3 DNA reads TGTGCCAGCAGCCAAGATCCCGGCGGGACTAATGAAAAACTGTTTTTT. Translating it yields CASSQDPGGTNEKLFF.

This chain links TRBV11-3 with TRBJ1-1; D remains ambiguous. The CDR3 has 13 residues. V gave up 6 bases and J gave up 7 bases, with 15 bases separating them. CDR1 is SGHNT, CDR2 YENEEA, per germline. CDR3 sequence: CASSRGREIEAFF. DNA of the CDR3: TGTGCCAGCAGTCGCGGACGGGAGATTGAAGCTTTCTTT.

The gene calls are TRBV7-9 and TRBJ1-2, with D possibly TRBD1 on 5 matching bases. Trimming shortened V by 6 bases and J by 3 bases, and 14 bases separated the two germline ends. The CDR3 consists of 14 residues. Germline CDR1 and CDR2: SEHNR and FQNEAQ (reference sequence). CDR3 sequence (DNA): TGTGCCAGCAGTCTACCGGGGCAGGACTATGGCTACACCTTC. This encodes CASSLPGQDYGYTF.

This clone was counted only a few times. The rearrangement joins TRBV29-1 to TRBJ1-1, with D unresolved. This CDR3 comprises 11 residues. Trimming removed 7 bases at V and 0 bases at J, with 6 bases between. The germline CDR1 and CDR2 sequences are SQVTM and ANQGSEA. The CDR3 here is CSGLLNTEAFF. CDR3 bases: TGCAGCGGACTGCTGAACACTGAAGCTTTCTTT.

This chain's CDR3 is CAWSGRPGRETQYF. In DNA form, the CDR3 reads TGTGCCTGGAGTGGTCGGCCGGGGAGAGAGACCCAGTACTTC. The chain combines TRBV30 with TRBJ2-5, with a possible D match to TRBD2 (5 bases). Germline V CDR1 and CDR2: GTSNPN, SVGIG (reference sequence). V was cut by 1 base and J by 4 bases, with 13 bases left in between. This CDR3 region has 14 residues.

The J gene is TRBJ2-5, the V gene TRBV5-1; 7 bases match TRBD2. The CDR3 loop spans 13 amino acids. J was trimmed by 3 bases and V by 4 bases; bases with no gene match: 3. The germline CDR1 and CDR2 sequences are SGHRS and YFSETQ. The DNA for the CDR3 is TGCGCCAGCAGCCTTGGACTAGAAGAGACCCAGTACTTC. Its protein is CASSLGLEETQYF.